The 23 T cell receptor beta chains given below trace back to one sample, sequenced in a study of T-cell memory formation after mild COVID-19. MiXCR was run by TCRdb on the 5' RACE reads, yielding one entry per CDR3 protein. This sample has a few hundred thousand distinct CDR3 sequences; around 16% occur once, and the top ten carry around a fifth. Sequenced sample: PBMCs or a T cell subset sorted from them (not recorded which). The source is a man between 18 and 35 years old who had mild COVID-19 (a few samples of this study predate the infection). Cell type and time point are not known.

Only a few counts were recorded for this clonotype. The chain uses TRBV4-3 and TRBJ2-2, with D maybe TRBD2 (5 bases). Germline-derived CDR1 and CDR2 are LGHNA and YSLEER. V lost 1 base and J lost 4, with 13 bases in between. The CDR3 loop spans 16 amino acids. Here the CDR3 reads CASSQGRGPPTGELFF. CDR3 sequence (DNA): TGCGCCAGCAGCCAAGGCAGAGGGCCACCCACCGGGGAGCTGTTTTTT.

This clonotype appeared a few times. The DNA of the CDR3 is TGTGCCAGCAGCCAAGGACTAGCTCCCGCGATAGATACGCAGTATTTT. This sequence encodes CASSQGLAPAIDTQYF. The chain uses TRBV12-3 or TRBV12-4 and TRBJ2-3, with 8 positions matching TRBD2. The CDR3 totals 16 residues. The J segment lost 5 bases and the V segment lost 6 bases, leaving 13 bases of the junction unmatched.

This clonotype was detected only a few times. CDR3 in DNA: TGTGCCAGCAGTCAAGGGGGTTTGGTCACCGGGGAGCTGTTTTTT. It yields the protein CASSQGGLVTGELFF. The chain has TRBV2 and TRBJ2-2, with a weak D call TRBD1 (6 bases). V lost 5 bases to trimming and J lost 4 bases, with 14 bases between them. Germline V gives CDR1 SNHLY, CDR2 FYNNEI. The CDR3 length is 15 residues. The variable domain in full, completed from reference TRBV2 and TRBJ2-2, reads EPEVTQTPSHQVTQMGQEVILRCVPISNHLYFYWYRQILGQKVEFLVSFYNNEISEKSEIFDDQFSVERPDGSNFTLKIRSTKLEDSAMYFCASSQGGLVTGELFFGEGSRLTVL.

The genes are TRBV28 and TRBJ2-5; D may be TRBD1 or TRBD2 (5 bases each). V lost 5 bases to trimming and J lost 2 bases, with 15 bases between them. CDR3 length: 15 amino acids. Germline V lookup: CDR1 MDHEN, CDR2 SYDVKM. CDR3 protein: CASSNPGPKQETQYF. Written as DNA, the CDR3 is TGTGCCAGCAGTAACCCGGGACCTAAACAAGAGACCCAGTACTTC.

This clonotype occurred a few times. V gene TRBV27 combines with J gene TRBJ2-1, with D possibly called TRBD1 or TRBD2 (6 bases each). This CDR3 region has 17 residues. Germline lookup yields CDR1 MNHEY and CDR2 SMNVEV (reference sequence). V gave up 0 bases and J gave up 4 bases, with 16 bases separating them. The CDR3 sequence is CASSLSLVGGPYNEQFF. CDR3 DNA sequence: TGTGCCAGCAGTTTATCGCTTGTCGGGGGCCCGTACAATGAGCAGTTCTTC.

V is TRBV29-1 and J is TRBJ2-5; maybe TRBD1 (5 bases). The CDR3 is made up of 13 amino acids. V lost 7 bases and J lost 2, with 14 bases in between. Germline lookup yields CDR1 SQVTM and CDR2 ANQGSEA. The DNA of the CDR3 is TGCAGCGACCTAGGGGCTAGTCAAGAGACCCAGTACTTC. Its protein product is CSDLGASQETQYF.

This clonotype was detected only a few times. This rearrangement joins TRBV20-1 to TRBJ1-1; tentative D call: TRBD1 (5 bases). Looked up from germline, CDR1 is DFQATT and CDR2 is SNEGSKA (reference sequence). The germline V and J ends were trimmed by 6 bases and 2 bases, with 16 bases remaining between them. This CDR3 is 14 amino acids long. CDR3 nucleotide sequence: TGCAGTGCGGCAGGGCCGACATATAACACTGAAGCTTTCTTT. Its translation: CSAAGPTYNTEAFF.

The genes are TRBV5-6 and TRBJ2-6; D remains ambiguous. The CDR3 consists of 15 residues. Per germline, CDR1 SGHDT and CDR2 YYEEEE. V lost 0 bases to trimming and J lost 2 bases, with 6 bases between them. As DNA, the CDR3 is TGTGCCAGCAGCTTGGGGGTAGCTGGGGCCAACGTCCTGACTTTC. Residues: CASSLGVAGANVLTF.

This clonotype was seen only a few times. V and J are TRBV5-1 and TRBJ1-2; D call uncertain. The CDR3 contains 12 residues. The germline gives CDR1 SGHRS, CDR2 YFSETQ. Trimming took 4 bases from V and 6 from J, leaving 10 bases between them. CDR3 DNA: TGCGCCAGCAGCGAGGGAATGGATGGCTACACCTTC. Protein product: CASSEGMDGYTF.

There are a few counts of this clonotype. This chain uses TRBV20-1 with TRBJ1-4; D might be TRBD1 (5 bases). Trimming removed 5 bases from V and 12 bases from J, with 19 bases in between. Germline loops: CDR1 DFQATT, CDR2 SNEGSKA (reference sequence). CDR3 length: 13 amino acids. The CDR3 protein is CSAPRREMGELFF. CDR3 nucleotides: TGCAGTGCTCCCCGTAGGGAGATGGGGGAACTGTTTTTT.

This chain joins TRBV6-2 or TRBV6-3 and TRBJ2-7, with 9 bases aligning to TRBD1. V trimming: 5 bases; J trimming: 6 bases; junction bases outside the gene matches: 5. The length of the CDR3 is 13 residues. Looked up from germline, CDR1 is MNHEY and CDR2 is SVGEGT. The CDR3 sequence: CASSPGTGIEQYV. CDR3 sequence (DNA): TGTGCCAGCAGTCCCGGGACAGGGATCGAGCAGTACGTC.

The rearrangement joins TRBV7-8 to TRBJ2-5; 9 nucleotides line up with TRBD1. Germline-derived CDR1 and CDR2 are SGHVS and FQNEAQ. The CDR3 is 14 amino acids. V was clipped by 5 bases and J by 4 bases; unmatched bases: 5. CDR3: CASSATGGTETQYF. The CDR3 DNA reads as TGTGCCAGCAGCGCGACAGGGGGGACAGAGACCCAGTACTTC. Supplemented by reference TRBV7-8 and TRBJ2-5, the full variable domain reads GAGVSQSPRYKVAKRGQDVALRCDPISGHVSLFWYQQALGQGPEFLTYFQNEAQLDKSGLPSDRFFAERPEGSVSTLKIQRTQQEDSAVYLCASSATGGTETQYFGPGTRLLVL.

This clonotype was seen more than once but under ten times. The V gene is TRBV10-3, the J gene TRBJ2-3, with unresolved D. V was clipped by 2 bases and J by 2 bases, with 20 bases between them. Germline V gene sequence: CDR1 ENHRY, CDR2 SYGVKD. The CDR3 extends over 18 amino acids. The CDR3 reads CAISEPSSRSVPTDTQYF. CDR3 nucleotides: TGTGCCATCAGTGAGCCCTCATCGAGGTCCGTACCCACAGATACGCAGTATTTT.

The V gene is TRBV7-2, the J gene TRBJ2-5; 7 bases match TRBD1. Unmatched junction bases numbered 12, after V lost 5 bases and J lost 3 bases. Germline V lookup: CDR1 SGHTA, CDR2 FQGNSA. This CDR3 region has 16 residues. The CDR3 spells CASSPRTGRDKETQYF. The CDR3 DNA reads TGTGCCAGCAGCCCGAGGACAGGACGGGATAAAGAGACCCAGTACTTC. The variable domain in full, with the rest retrieved from reference TRBV7-2 and TRBJ2-5, is GAGVSQSPSNKVTEKGKDVELRCDPISGHTALYWYRQSLGQGLEFLIYFQGNSAPDKSGLPSDRFSAERTGGSVSTLTIQRTQQEDSAVYLCASSPRTGRDKETQYFGPGTRLLVL.

This clonotype has more than one count but fewer than ten. The chain couples TRBV6-2 or TRBV6-3 to TRBJ2-3, with D possibly being TRBD1 (6 bases). This CDR3 spans 15 amino acids. Trimming took 5 bases from V and 5 from J, leaving 17 bases between them. Germline V CDR1 and CDR2: MNHEY, SVGEGT. The CDR3 DNA is TGTGCCAGCAGTACAGGACAGAGACCCAAAGATACGCAGTATTTT. Amino acid sequence: CASSTGQRPKDTQYF.

The V call is TRBV4-2, the J call TRBJ2-7, with D possibly matching TRBD1 (5 bases). Germline CDR1 and CDR2: LGHNA and YNFKEQ. The V end lost 1 base, the J end lost 2 bases, and 12 bases lay between the germline ends. The CDR3 has 15 residues. This chain's CDR3 is CASSQASGITYEQYV. The CDR3 DNA reads as TGTGCCAGCAGCCAAGCCTCAGGGATAACCTACGAGCAGTACGTC.

This clonotype has only a few counts. The CDR3 loop reads CASSLGTMNTEAFF. The CDR3 DNA reads TGCGCCAGCAGCTTAGGGACTATGAACACTGAAGCTTTCTTT. The chain recombines TRBV5-1 with TRBJ1-1, with TRBD1 as a possible D gene (5 bases). With 2 bases removed from V and 0 bases from J, the gap between germline ends came to 8 bases. CDR1 is SGHRS and CDR2 is YFSETQ in the germline V gene. This CDR3 comprises 14 residues. Full variable domain (remainder filled in from reference TRBV5-1 and TRBJ1-1): KAGVTQTPRYLIKTRGQQVTLSCSPISGHRSVSWYQQTPGQGLQFLFEYFSETQRNKGNFPGRFSGRQFSNSRSEMNVSTLELGDSALYLCASSLGTMNTEAFFGQGTRLTVV.

The chain couples TRBV20-1 to TRBJ1-1, with TRBD1 identical over 7 bases. The CDR3 has 14 residues. Unmatched junction bases numbered 11, after V lost 3 bases and J lost 7 bases. Germline lookup yields CDR1 DFQATT and CDR2 SNEGSKA (reference sequence). The CDR3 protein is CSASRQGREGEAFF. CDR3 bases: TGCAGTGCTAGCAGACAGGGTCGGGAGGGTGAAGCTTTCTTT.

The rearrangement joins TRBV12-3 or TRBV12-4 to TRBJ2-4; no definite D call. The CDR3 is 13 amino acids. V lost 3 bases and J lost 7, with 10 bases in between. The CDR3 here is CASSLNEANIQYF. The CDR3 DNA reads as TGTGCCAGCAGTTTGAATGAGGCGAACATTCAGTACTTC.

This chain links TRBV7-9 with TRBJ2-5; D not resolved. V lost 3 bases to trimming and J lost 0 bases, with 14 bases between them. This CDR3 contains 16 residues. Germline values: CDR1 SEHNR, CDR2 FQNEAQ (reference sequence). The CDR3 DNA is TGTGCCAGCAGCTTTAGTCAAACCTCGTACCAAGAGACCCAGTACTTC. It is translated as CASSFSQTSYQETQYF. The whole variable domain, filled in from reference TRBV7-9 and TRBJ2-5, reads DTGVSQNPRHKITKRGQNVTFRCDPISEHNRLYWYRQTLGQGPEFLTYFQNEAQLEKSRLLSDRFSAERPKGSFSTLEIQRTEQGDSAMYLCASSFSQTSYQETQYFGPGTRLLVL.

The genes are TRBV11-2 and TRBJ1-3, with 8 bases aligning to TRBD1. The CDR3 extends over 15 amino acids. Germline V gene sequence: CDR1 SGHAT, CDR2 FQNNGV. Trimming removed 7 bases from V and 2 bases from J; junction bases left unmatched: 7. CDR3 amino acids: CASKTGEMTGNTIYF. The DNA for the CDR3 is TGTGCCAGCAAGACAGGGGAGATGACTGGAAACACCATATATTTT.

This rearrangement joins TRBV12-3 or TRBV12-4 to TRBJ1-1, with D unclear. CDR3 length equals 13 residues. V lost 1 base, J lost 4 bases, and 7 bases lay in between. This CDR3 reads CASSLVFITEAFF. The CDR3 DNA reads TGTGCCAGCAGTTTAGTGTTCATCACTGAAGCTTTCTTT.

J is TRBJ2-1 and V is TRBV29-1, with D unresolved. The V end was cut by 5 bases, the J end by 0 bases, with 5 bases between. CDR1 and CDR2 from the germline V gene are SQVTM and ANQGSEA. This CDR3 contains 12 residues. CDR3 in DNA: TGCAGCGTTAGGGACTCCTACAATGAGCAGTTCTTC. It encodes CSVRDSYNEQFF.